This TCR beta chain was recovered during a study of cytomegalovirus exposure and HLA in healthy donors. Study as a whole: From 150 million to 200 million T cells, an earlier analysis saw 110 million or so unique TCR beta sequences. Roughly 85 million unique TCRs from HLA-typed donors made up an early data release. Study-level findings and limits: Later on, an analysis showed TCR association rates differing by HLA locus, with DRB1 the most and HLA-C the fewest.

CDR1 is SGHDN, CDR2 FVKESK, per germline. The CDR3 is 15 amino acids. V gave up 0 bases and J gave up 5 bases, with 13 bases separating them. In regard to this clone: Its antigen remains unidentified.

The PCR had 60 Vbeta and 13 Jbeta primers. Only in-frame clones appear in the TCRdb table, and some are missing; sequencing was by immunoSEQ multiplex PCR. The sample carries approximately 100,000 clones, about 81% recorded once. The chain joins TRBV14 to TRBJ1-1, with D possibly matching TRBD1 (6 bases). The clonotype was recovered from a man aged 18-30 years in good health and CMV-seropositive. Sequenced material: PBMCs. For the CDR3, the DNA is TGTGCCAGCAGCCAAGAGGGGGCCCTGGGGACTGAAGCTTTCTTT. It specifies CASSQEGALGTEAFF.